This T cell receptor beta chain stems from a study of beta chain features in type 1 diabetes. Study results and limitations: Sampled from patients, naive, central memory and Treg TCRB repertoires appeared more similar than those sampled from healthy donors. VDJ junctions in type 1 diabetes patients carried more deletions and fewer insertions.

On this clone itself: The antigen remains unidentified.

Markers CD45RO/CCR7/CD25/CD127/CD95/CD27 served to sort CD4+ naive, central memory, regulatory and stem cell-like memory cells. The investigators reverse transcribed all of the isolated RNA, so they sequenced expressed TCRB transcripts. The average output of naive, central memory and regulatory T cell samples was several million reads. Profiled with immunoSEQ multiplex PCR; TCRdb holds only in-frame clones, not every one. Found here are 150,000 to 200,000 clones, approximately 9.9% of them singletons; the top ten hold 2% to 2.5%. CDR1 is KGHSH and CDR2 is LQKENI in the germline V gene. Trimming took 2 bases from V and 6 from J; bases not matched to a gene: 5. The CDR3 contains 14 residues.

Source material: central memory CD4+ T cells from blood. The rearrangement joins TRBV18 to TRBJ1-1; 8 bases agree with TRBD1. This receptor was taken from a woman between 18 and 30 years old in good health. CDR3 in DNA: TGTGCCAGCTCACCAGACAGGGGAGTCGCTGAAGCTTTCTTT. It specifies CASSPDRGVAEAFF.